This is a list of T cell receptor beta chains from one sample in a study of T cells after yellow fever vaccination. Via MiXCR, TCRdb re-called the 5' RACE reads, giving one row per CDR3 protein. The profile shows under 350,000 distinct CDR3 sequences, approximately 4% of them singletons. This specimen consisted of PBMCs, obtained 5 days after the yellow fever booster vaccination. Receptors were obtained from a man aged 18-30 years who received the YFV17D yellow fever vaccine. CDR3s include the opening cysteine and the closing phenylalanine or tryptophan. The order of the fields is D gene, V gene, J gene, clone size, CDR3 DNA, CDR3 protein. A D gene is named only where the DNA matches it firmly. The size of a clone is reported for some rows only, either as once, few or many, or as a class for expanded clones.

d_call: .; v_call: TRBV4-1; j_call: TRBJ1-3; clone_size: .; cdr3_nt: TGCGCCAGCAGCCAAGGTTGGTCCACTGGAAACACCATATATTTT; cdr3_aa: CASSQGWSTGNTIYF
d_call: TRBD1; v_call: TRBV28; j_call: TRBJ2-5; clone_size: many; cdr3_nt: TGTGCCAGCAGTTCGGGGACAGGGATTGAGACCCAGTACTTC; cdr3_aa: CASSSGTGIETQYF
d_call: .; v_call: TRBV6-2/TRBV6-3; j_call: TRBJ1-5; clone_size: .; cdr3_nt: TGTGCCAGCAGTTACTCTTCCACAGGCCTCAATCAGCCCCAGCATTTT; cdr3_aa: CASSYSSTGLNQPQHF
d_call: .; v_call: TRBV18; j_call: TRBJ2-1; clone_size: many; cdr3_nt: TGTGCCAGCTCACCAGCTACGATCAATGAGCAGTTCTTC; cdr3_aa: CASSPATINEQFF
d_call: .; v_call: TRBV20-1; j_call: TRBJ2-6; clone_size: .; cdr3_nt: TGCAGTGCTAACAGGGTCTCTGGGGCCAACGTCCTGACTTTC; cdr3_aa: CSANRVSGANVLTF
d_call: .; v_call: TRBV5-5; j_call: TRBJ2-2; clone_size: few; cdr3_nt: TGTGCCAGCAGCTTTGCCCGGGCCGGGGAGCTGTTTTTT; cdr3_aa: CASSFARAGELFF
d_call: .; v_call: TRBV20-1; j_call: TRBJ2-3; clone_size: few; cdr3_nt: TGCAGTGCTAGGGAAGGGGGGTCGGATACGCAGTATTTT; cdr3_aa: CSAREGGSDTQYF
d_call: .; v_call: TRBV11-2; j_call: TRBJ1-6; clone_size: many; cdr3_nt: TGTGCCAGCAGCCCGACAGATAATAATTCACCCCTCCACTTT; cdr3_aa: CASSPTDNNSPLHF
d_call: .; v_call: TRBV4-2; j_call: TRBJ1-4; clone_size: .; cdr3_nt: TGTGCCAGCAGCCTTTTCGCGGAAAAACTGTTTTTT; cdr3_aa: CASSLFAEKLFF
d_call: TRBD1; v_call: TRBV11-2; j_call: TRBJ1-5; clone_size: .; cdr3_nt: TGTGCCAGCAGCTTCGGGACAGGGGGCAATCAGCCCCAGCATTTT; cdr3_aa: CASSFGTGGNQPQHF
d_call: TRBD2; v_call: TRBV13; j_call: TRBJ2-3; clone_size: many; cdr3_nt: TGTGCCAGCAGCCCGCGGGGGGCCCTGGGTGGAGATACGCAGTATTTT; cdr3_aa: CASSPRGALGGDTQYF
d_call: TRBD1; v_call: TRBV20-1; j_call: TRBJ1-4; clone_size: .; cdr3_nt: TGCAGTGCCGCAGGGGGAGAAGAAAAACTGTTTTTT; cdr3_aa: CSAAGGEEKLFF
d_call: .; v_call: TRBV29-1; j_call: TRBJ2-4; clone_size: few; cdr3_nt: TGCAGCGTTGCCGGGATCGGGACCAAAAACATTCAGTACTTC; cdr3_aa: CSVAGIGTKNIQYF
d_call: TRBD2; v_call: TRBV2; j_call: TRBJ2-2; clone_size: many; cdr3_nt: TGTGCCAGCAGCACCCGTCTCCTAGCGGGGGCGAACACCGGGGAGCTGTTTTTT; cdr3_aa: CASSTRLLAGANTGELFF
d_call: TRBD2; v_call: TRBV4-3; j_call: TRBJ2-6; clone_size: many; cdr3_nt: TGCGCCAGCAGCCAAGAGCTAGCGGGTAGCTCTGGGGCCAACGTCCTGACTTTC; cdr3_aa: CASSQELAGSSGANVLTF
d_call: .; v_call: TRBV27; j_call: TRBJ2-7; clone_size: once; cdr3_nt: TGTGCCAGCAGTTACCGGACGGCCGATAGCTCCTACGAGCAGTACTTC; cdr3_aa: CASSYRTADSSYEQYF
d_call: .; v_call: TRBV7-7; j_call: TRBJ1-3; clone_size: many; cdr3_nt: TGTGCTAGCAGCGAAGGCCCAGGGACCGACTCTGGAAACACCATATATTTT; cdr3_aa: CASSEGPGTDSGNTIYF
d_call: .; v_call: TRBV5-1; j_call: TRBJ1-3; clone_size: .; cdr3_nt: TGCGCCAGCAGCTTGGGGGTTGACGGACTGATAAACACCATATATTTT; cdr3_aa: CASSLGVDGLINTIYF
d_call: .; v_call: TRBV5-1; j_call: TRBJ1-6; clone_size: few; cdr3_nt: TGCGCCAGCAGCTTGAGCCTGCCGGGGACGTCCTATAATTCACCCCTCCACTTT; cdr3_aa: CASSLSLPGTSYNSPLHF
d_call: TRBD2; v_call: TRBV7-2; j_call: TRBJ2-3; clone_size: .; cdr3_nt: TGTGCCAGCAGCCGCGTTGCCAGCGGGGGAATAGATACGCAGTATTTT; cdr3_aa: CASSRVASGGIDTQYF
d_call: TRBD2; v_call: TRBV7-2; j_call: TRBJ2-3; clone_size: .; cdr3_nt: TGTGCCAGCAGCTTAGCGTCCGGGACTAGGGATACGCAGTATTTT; cdr3_aa: CASSLASGTRDTQYF
d_call: .; v_call: TRBV4-1; j_call: TRBJ1-1; clone_size: many; cdr3_nt: TGCGCCAGCAGCCCAGCAACTAACACTGAAGCTTTCTTT; cdr3_aa: CASSPATNTEAFF
d_call: TRBD1; v_call: TRBV3-1; j_call: TRBJ1-2; clone_size: few; cdr3_nt: TGTGCCAGCAGCTCCCGGACAGGGCAAAACTATGGCTACACCTTC; cdr3_aa: CASSSRTGQNYGYTF
d_call: .; v_call: TRBV5-1; j_call: TRBJ1-1; clone_size: few; cdr3_nt: TGCGCCAGCAGCCGGAATTTACAGGTTTCGAACACTGAAGCTTTCTTT; cdr3_aa: CASSRNLQVSNTEAFF
d_call: TRBD1; v_call: TRBV6-2/TRBV6-3; j_call: TRBJ1-1; clone_size: many; cdr3_nt: TGTGCCAGCAGCGGATACAGGGGAGTCACTGAAGCTTTCTTT; cdr3_aa: CASSGYRGVTEAFF
d_call: .; v_call: TRBV7-2; j_call: TRBJ2-1; clone_size: .; cdr3_nt: TGTGCCAGCAGCTTAGAGGGGGGGTATCGGTTCTTC; cdr3_aa: CASSLEGGYRFF
d_call: .; v_call: TRBV4-1; j_call: TRBJ1-5; clone_size: .; cdr3_nt: TGCGCCAGCAGCCAGGAGGGGAATAGCAATCAGCCCCAGCATTTT; cdr3_aa: CASSQEGNSNQPQHF
d_call: .; v_call: TRBV20-1; j_call: TRBJ2-3; clone_size: few; cdr3_nt: TGCAGTGCTAGCCCTGGGACGGGAGCCACAGATACGCAGTATTTT; cdr3_aa: CSASPGTGATDTQYF
d_call: .; v_call: TRBV6-5; j_call: TRBJ1-2; clone_size: .; cdr3_nt: TGTGCCAGCAGTTACCTCCTTGGAGCGCTACCCGGCTACACCTTC; cdr3_aa: CASSYLLGALPGYTF
d_call: .; v_call: TRBV9; j_call: TRBJ2-3; clone_size: few; cdr3_nt: TGTGCCAGCAGCGTACAGGGGGGGAGCACAGATACGCAGTATTTT; cdr3_aa: CASSVQGGSTDTQYF
d_call: TRBD1; v_call: TRBV5-1; j_call: TRBJ1-1; clone_size: once; cdr3_nt: TGCGCCAGCAGCTCGGGAGGACAGGGCACTGATGCTTTCTTT; cdr3_aa: CASSSGGQGTDAFF
d_call: TRBD1; v_call: TRBV20-1; j_call: TRBJ1-5; clone_size: many; cdr3_nt: TGCAGTGCAGCCACGACAGGGTTTTCGCAGCCCCAGCATTTT; cdr3_aa: CSAATTGFSQPQHF
d_call: TRBD2; v_call: TRBV28; j_call: TRBJ2-3; clone_size: few; cdr3_nt: TGTGCCAGCAGTTTCCTAGCGGGGAGCACAGATACGCAGTATTTT; cdr3_aa: CASSFLAGSTDTQYF
d_call: .; v_call: TRBV4-2; j_call: TRBJ1-5; clone_size: few; cdr3_nt: TGTGCCAGCAGTAAGGACAGAGACCCGCCCCAGCATTTT; cdr3_aa: CASSKDRDPPQHF
d_call: TRBD1; v_call: TRBV2; j_call: TRBJ2-6; clone_size: many; cdr3_nt: TGTGCCAGCAGTGGGGACAGGGCTGGGGCCAACGTCCTGACTTTC; cdr3_aa: CASSGDRAGANVLTF
d_call: .; v_call: TRBV12-3/TRBV12-4; j_call: TRBJ2-1; clone_size: .; cdr3_nt: TGTGCCAGCAGTTTAGGAGGGGAGAACAATGAGCAGTTCTTC; cdr3_aa: CASSLGGENNEQFF
d_call: TRBD1; v_call: TRBV6-6; j_call: TRBJ1-4; clone_size: few; cdr3_nt: TGTGCCAGCAGCCTAAGGGAGGGGGCGGCTAATGAAAAACTGTTTTTT; cdr3_aa: CASSLREGAANEKLFF
d_call: .; v_call: TRBV6-2/TRBV6-3; j_call: TRBJ2-1; clone_size: few; cdr3_nt: TGTGCCAGCAGTTACGGTGGGGACGGAGACAATGAGCAGTTCTTC; cdr3_aa: CASSYGGDGDNEQFF
d_call: .; v_call: TRBV6-5; j_call: TRBJ2-2; clone_size: few; cdr3_nt: TGTGCCAGCAGTTGGCGGACGGTAAACACCGGGGAGCTGTTTTTT; cdr3_aa: CASSWRTVNTGELFF
d_call: .; v_call: TRBV13; j_call: TRBJ2-7; clone_size: few; cdr3_nt: TGTGCCAGCAGCTTAGGCCAGGGGAACCCGTACTTC; cdr3_aa: CASSLGQGNPYF
d_call: TRBD1; v_call: TRBV7-9; j_call: TRBJ2-4; clone_size: many; cdr3_nt: TGTGCCAGCAGCCCGCCTAAGACAGGGTCGGCCAAAAACATTCAGTACTTC; cdr3_aa: CASSPPKTGSAKNIQYF
d_call: .; v_call: TRBV7-2; j_call: TRBJ2-5; clone_size: .; cdr3_nt: TGTGCCAGCAGCTTAGCCCTATTGGAGACCCAGTACTTC; cdr3_aa: CASSLALLETQYF
d_call: .; v_call: TRBV6-2/TRBV6-3; j_call: TRBJ2-1; clone_size: many; cdr3_nt: TGTGCCAGCAGTCACACGCGCTTGGACAATGAGCAGTTCTTC; cdr3_aa: CASSHTRLDNEQFF
d_call: .; v_call: TRBV18; j_call: TRBJ2-3; clone_size: many; cdr3_nt: TGTGCCAGCTCACCAGGGTTAGGTCGGGATACGCAGTATTTT; cdr3_aa: CASSPGLGRDTQYF
d_call: .; v_call: TRBV11-2; j_call: TRBJ2-7; clone_size: many; cdr3_nt: TGTGCCAGCAGCCCAGTACGAGCCGAATCCTACGAGCAGTACTTC; cdr3_aa: CASSPVRAESYEQYF
d_call: .; v_call: TRBV6-2/TRBV6-3; j_call: TRBJ2-2; clone_size: many; cdr3_nt: TGTGCCAGCAGTCGACAGGGAGGTAACGGGGAGCTGTTTTTT; cdr3_aa: CASSRQGGNGELFF
d_call: TRBD1; v_call: TRBV6-6; j_call: TRBJ1-6; clone_size: few; cdr3_nt: TGTGCCAGCAGTCACCGGGACAGGTCCGGCCGCGTATCACCCCTCCACTTT; cdr3_aa: CASSHRDRSGRVSPLHF
d_call: TRBD1; v_call: TRBV30; j_call: TRBJ2-7; clone_size: few; cdr3_nt: TGTGCCCTGGCATGGGGACAGGGGAACTACGAGCAGTACTTC; cdr3_aa: CALAWGQGNYEQYF
d_call: .; v_call: TRBV29-1; j_call: TRBJ1-2; clone_size: .; cdr3_nt: TGCAGCGTTGTCAGGGGATTTGCTGGCTACACCTTC; cdr3_aa: CSVVRGFAGYTF
d_call: TRBD2; v_call: TRBV28; j_call: TRBJ2-5; clone_size: .; cdr3_nt: TGTGCCAGCAGTTGGGGATTAGCGGGGGCCGGCGAGACCCAGTACTTC; cdr3_aa: CASSWGLAGAGETQYF
d_call: .; v_call: TRBV5-1; j_call: TRBJ1-4; clone_size: many; cdr3_nt: TGCGCCAGCAGCTCACAGGGAGGAACTAATGAAAAACTGTTTTTT; cdr3_aa: CASSSQGGTNEKLFF
d_call: TRBD1; v_call: TRBV4-2; j_call: TRBJ2-5; clone_size: few; cdr3_nt: TGTGCCAGCAGCCCCGCCGACTTGACAGGGATGGAGACCCAGTACTTC; cdr3_aa: CASSPADLTGMETQYF
d_call: .; v_call: TRBV6-5; j_call: TRBJ1-6; clone_size: few; cdr3_nt: TGTGCCAGCAGGAAGGGCGGCGCCTATAATTCACCCCTCCACTTT; cdr3_aa: CASRKGGAYNSPLHF